Listed below are T cell receptor beta chains from one sample, sequenced in a study of beta chain features in type 1 diabetes. This table comes from immunoSEQ multiplex PCR, and its TCRdb copy is limited to in-frame clones, with some not included. The data show under 850,000 clones, over 10% seen once. The sequenced sample consisted of naive CD4+ T cells from blood. The receptor set was obtained from a man between 18 and 35 years old with type 1 diabetes. The CDR3 runs from the conserved cysteine through the conserved F or W. Each record gives: J gene, clone size, V gene, D gene, CDR3 DNA, CDR3 protein. The D gene is left open where the match is weak. Size is omitted from some rows. Given values are once, few, many or a class for expanded clones.

TRBJ2-7,few,TRBV15,NA,TGTGCCACCAGCAGAGATCGGAGGGCGAGAGACTTC,CATSRDRRARDF
TRBJ1-6,few,TRBV7-9,NA,TGTGCCAGCAGCTTAGCCGCTGTGGGGTTTGACTCACCCCTCCACTTT,CASSLAAVGFDSPLHF
TRBJ2-1,few,TRBV7-7,TRBD2,TGTGCTAGCAGCTTAACGAGCGGGGGCTACAATGAGCAGTTCTTC,CASSLTSGGYNEQFF
TRBJ1-1,NA,TRBV10-3,NA,TGTGCCATCAGTGACTATCAGACGGCCAAGAACACTGAAGCTTTCTTT,CAISDYQTAKNTEAFF
TRBJ1-5,NA,TRBV30,NA,TGTGCCTGGACGACTAAAAATGAGGTTCAGCCCCAGCATTTT,CAWTTKNEVQPQHF
TRBJ1-5,NA,TRBV10-2,NA,TGCGCCAGCAGTGAGCCAGGGGTCCAGCCCCAGCATTTT,CASSEPGVQPQHF
TRBJ1-1,NA,TRBV11-1,NA,TGTGCCAGCAGCATCGGACGGATGAACACTGAAGCTTTCTTT,CASSIGRMNTEAFF
TRBJ2-5,few,TRBV6-6,NA,TGTGCCAGCAGTTGGCAAGAGACCCAGTACTTC,CASSWQETQYF
TRBJ2-5,NA,TRBV27,NA,TGTGCCAGCAGTCTCGGGCAGGGCGTGACCCAGTACTTC,CASSLGQGVTQYF
TRBJ2-4,few,TRBV5-1,NA,TGCGCCAGCAGCGTGGGCCAAGGGGAAAACATTCAGTACTTC,CASSVGQGENIQYF
TRBJ2-7,few,TRBV13,TRBD1,TGTGCCAGCAGCCAACGGACAGGGCCCTCCGAGCAGTACTTC,CASSQRTGPSEQYF
TRBJ2-7,NA,TRBV18,TRBD1,TGTGCCAGCTCACCAGGGGACAGAAACTACGAGCAGTACTTC,CASSPGDRNYEQYF
TRBJ2-3,NA,TRBV4-1,TRBD2,TGCGCCAGCAGCCAAACTCTAGCGGGGGGGCCAGATACGCAGTATTTT,CASSQTLAGGPDTQYF
TRBJ2-7,NA,TRBV10-3,NA,TGTGCCATCAGTGAGGGGGATTCAACCTACGAGCAGTACTTC,CAISEGDSTYEQYF
TRBJ2-1,few,TRBV30,TRBD1,TGTGCCTGGAGCCCAGGACAGGGGACCTACAATGAGCAGTTCTTC,CAWSPGQGTYNEQFF
TRBJ2-5,NA,TRBV2,NA,TGTGCCACCAACATGGATGATCAAGAGACCCAGTACTTC,CATNMDDQETQYF
TRBJ1-1,NA,TRBV6-6,NA,TGTGCCAGCAGTTACGGGGGGCTCGACACTGAAGCTTTCTTT,CASSYGGLDTEAFF
TRBJ2-2,few,TRBV5-4,TRBD1,TGTGCCAGCAGCCCGGGACAGGCGAACACCGGGGAGCTGTTTTTT,CASSPGQANTGELFF
TRBJ1-5,few,TRBV5-1,NA,TGCGCCAGCAGCTTGGAAGGGACGGGCAATCAGCCCCAGCATTTT,CASSLEGTGNQPQHF
TRBJ2-3,NA,TRBV7-2,NA,TGTGCCAGCAGGAGGACACCTGATACGCAGTATTTT,CASRRTPDTQYF
TRBJ2-7,NA,TRBV4-2,NA,TGTGCCAGCAGCCAAGAGGGTGTGGGAAAGCAGTACTTC,CASSQEGVGKQYF
TRBJ2-7,NA,TRBV6-5,TRBD1,TGTGCCAGCAGGTGGGACAGCTCCTACGAGCAGTACTTC,CASRWDSSYEQYF
TRBJ2-2,NA,TRBV4-2,NA,TGTGCCAGCAGCCAAGTAGCTTCGGGGGCAACCGGGGAGCTGTTTTTT,CASSQVASGATGELFF
TRBJ2-5,few,TRBV5-1,NA,TGCGCCAGCAGTTACCAAGAGACCCAGTACTTC,CASSYQETQYF
TRBJ2-2,NA,TRBV7-9,TRBD1,TGTGCCAGCAGCTTAACGGGACAGACTACCGGGGAGCTGTTTTTT,CASSLTGQTTGELFF
TRBJ1-2,few,TRBV4-1,TRBD1,TGCGCCAGCAGCCAAGGGGACAGGGGCTATGGCTACACCTTC,CASSQGDRGYGYTF
TRBJ1-2,few,TRBV6-6,NA,TGTGCCAGCAGTTACTCGGCGGGGATCGATGGCTACACCTTC,CASSYSAGIDGYTF
TRBJ1-1,few,TRBV30,NA,TGTGCCTGGAGTGTACGTACGAACACTGAAGCTTTCTTT,CAWSVRTNTEAFF
TRBJ1-3,few,TRBV6-1,TRBD1,TGTGCCAGCAGTGACGGACAGGGAGGGGGCACCATATATTTT,CASSDGQGGGTIYF
TRBJ1-5,NA,TRBV30,NA,TGTGCCTGGGCCGGGACCCAAAATCAGCCCCAGCATTTT,CAWAGTQNQPQHF
TRBJ2-3,few,TRBV18,NA,TGTGCCAGCTCACCGGCGGCTATGGATACGCAGTATTTT,CASSPAAMDTQYF
TRBJ2-2,NA,TRBV5-1,TRBD2,TGCGCCAGCAGCTGGGGAGGGCTTGGAAACACCGGGGAGCTGTTTTTT,CASSWGGLGNTGELFF
TRBJ2-1,NA,TRBV5-1,NA,TGCGCCAGCAGCTTGGCCCCTGGATTCGGAAATGAGCAGTTCTTC,CASSLAPGFGNEQFF
TRBJ2-5,NA,TRBV7-2,NA,TGTGCCAGCACCACTCGGCTGGAAGAGACCCAGTACTTC,CASTTRLEETQYF
TRBJ2-5,NA,TRBV6-5,TRBD1,TGTGCCAGCAGTTACTCTGGGACAGGGCACGGAGAGACCCAGTACTTC,CASSYSGTGHGETQYF
TRBJ2-2,few,TRBV29-1,NA,TGCAGCGTTGAAAAGACAGGGAACACCGGGGAGCTGTTTTTT,CSVEKTGNTGELFF
TRBJ1-2,once,TRBV18,NA,TGTGCCAGCTCACCTTTGGGCGAGGAATCTGGCTACACCTTC,CASSPLGEESGYTF
TRBJ2-2,few,TRBV6-6,NA,TGTGCCAGCAGTTCCCCCGGGGAGCTGTTTTTT,CASSSPGELFF
TRBJ2-3,few,TRBV7-2,NA,TGTGCCAGCAGCGTCGGACATAGCACAGATACGCAGTATTTT,CASSVGHSTDTQYF
TRBJ1-2,few,TRBV19,NA,TGTGCCATTGCTGGAGGGCCGGCCTATGGCTACACCTTC,CAIAGGPAYGYTF
TRBJ2-7,few,TRBV5-1,NA,TGCGCCAGCAGCTTGGTTGCGGGGTCCGGCGAGCAGTACTTC,CASSLVAGSGEQYF
TRBJ2-3,NA,TRBV2,NA,TGTGCCAGCAGTGAAGAACAGGGGGGGACGCAGTATTTT,CASSEEQGGTQYF
TRBJ2-7,NA,TRBV19,NA,TGTGCCAGTAGTATGGGGATCTCATCCTACGAGCAGTACTTC,CASSMGISSYEQYF
TRBJ1-1,few,TRBV30,NA,TGTGCCTGGAGTCGGTTGAACACTGAAGCTTTCTTT,CAWSRLNTEAFF
TRBJ1-5,NA,TRBV5-6,NA,TGTGCCAGCAGCTTGGCGGCCGCCGAGGGGCCCCAGCATTTT,CASSLAAAEGPQHF
TRBJ2-7,few,TRBV29-1,NA,TGCAGCGTTGGTAGCAGGGTGTCCTACGAGCAGTACTTC,CSVGSRVSYEQYF
TRBJ1-1,NA,TRBV29-1,TRBD1,TGCAGCGTTGCGTCTGGACAGGGTGGTACTGAAGCTTTCTTT,CSVASGQGGTEAFF
TRBJ1-2,NA,TRBV5-4,NA,TGTGCCAGCAGCCAGGACGTGGACGGCTACACCTTC,CASSQDVDGYTF
TRBJ1-1,NA,TRBV7-9,NA,TGTGCCAGCAGCCTACAGGGGAACACTGAAGCTTTCTTT,CASSLQGNTEAFF
TRBJ2-1,NA,TRBV10-3,NA,TGTGCCTCCACAACGGGACCGTCTGACAATGAGCAGTTCTTC,CASTTGPSDNEQFF
TRBJ1-4,NA,TRBV28,NA,TGTGCCAGTGGAGGGACGGTCAATGAAAAACTGTTTTTT,CASGGTVNEKLFF
TRBJ2-7,NA,TRBV28,NA,TGTGCCACCGGGGGGCAGGGCCAGTACTTC,CATGGQGQYF